This T cell receptor (beta chain) was observed in a study of response to subunit inactivated influenza vaccine. As to this clonotype: Its antigen is currently unknown.

TCRdb passed the RT-PCR reads through MiXCR, listing each CDR3 protein once. This table has about half a million distinct CDR3 sequences, approximately 11% appearing once. Findings and limits, study-wide: Each seasonal influenza vaccination, the authors suggested, recruits few new T cells.

This CDR3 spans 15 amino acids. V was cut by 0 bases and J by 4 bases, with 12 bases left in between. Germline V CDR1 and CDR2: LGHNA, YNFKEQ. The chain is built from TRBV4-2 and TRBJ1-2; D remains unclear. The starting material was PBMCs from blood, obtained about 40 days after vaccination. The sequence was obtained from a man aged 45-60 years who received an inactivated influenza vaccine. As DNA, the CDR3 is TGTGCCAGCAGCCAAGAACCCGGGTCCAGCTATGGCTACACCTTC. This translates into CASSQEPGSSYGYTF.